What follows describes a single T cell receptor (beta chain). As yet, its antigen is unknown. This record belongs to a study of T cell clones after liver transplantation. General study results and limits: In a couple of subjects, few donor cells limited the measurable donor-reactive repertoire. Rather than being deleted, graft donor-reactive T cells may have moved into the graft.

Produced via immunoSEQ multiplex PCR; TCRdb's table is partial and in-frame only. The sample comprises fewer than 25,000 clones, approximately 93% of which are singletons, and about 25% rests with the top ten. CDR1 is SGHNT, CDR2 YENEEA, per germline. This CDR3 has 18 amino acids. Trimming at V came to 0 bases and at J to 6 bases, leaving 10 bases not matched to a gene. The sequence derives from a human patient who received a liver transplant. The graft donor may have contributed some T cells. Source: CD8+ T cells from blood, taken roughly 26 months after liver transplant. This sequence joins TRBV11-3 and TRBJ2-2; 10 bases are shared with TRBD2. DNA for the CDR3: TGTGCCAGCAGCTTAGACCCTCCTAGCGGGGGCCCGCCCGGGGAGCTGTTTTTT. Protein: CASSLDPPSGGPPGELFF.